The rows below give T cell receptor beta chains drawn from one sample of a study of T-cell reconstitution after alpha-beta-depleted transplantation in children. TCRdb re-called the PCR reads with MiXCR, one entry per CDR3 protein. The sample comprises around 450,000 distinct CDR3 sequences, approximately 41% of which are singletons, and 27% rests with the top ten. Sequencing was performed on PBMCs, taken before TCRalphabeta/CD19-depleted stem cell transplant. The receptors were gathered from a girl aged 2-10 years with aplastic anemia, due to receive a stem cell transplant. Each CDR3 is given with its conserved first and last residue. The D gene is left open where the match is weak. Clone size is given for some rows only: seen once, a few or many times, or a class if the clone is expanded.

clone_size j_call v_call d_call cdr3_nt cdr3_aa
- TRBJ2-3 TRBV5-1 TRBD2 TGCGCCAGCAGCTTGCCAGCGGGACCTAGCACAGATACGCAGTATTTT CASSLPAGPSTDTQYF
few TRBJ1-1 TRBV27 - TGTGCCAGCAGTTTACAGGGAGCAAGGAACACTGAAGCTTTCTTT CASSLQGARNTEAFF
few TRBJ2-3 TRBV12-3/TRBV12-4 - TGTGCCAGCAGTTCCGATTTTGGTACAGATACGCAGTATTTT CASSSDFGTDTQYF
few TRBJ2-7 TRBV29-1 - TGCAGCGTCCCCCAGGGTAGTGGCTACGAGCAGTACTTC CSVPQGSGYEQYF
- TRBJ2-7 TRBV19 - TGTGCCAGTAGTATCCACGAGGGGCTCTACGAGCAGTACTTC CASSIHEGLYEQYF
many TRBJ2-4 TRBV20-1 - TGCAGTGCTAGACCCACCTTAGATTCCAAAAACATTCAGTACTTC CSARPTLDSKNIQYF
many TRBJ2-7 TRBV12-3/TRBV12-4 TRBD2 TGTGCCAGCAGTTTAGAGGGTAGCGGGAGGCGCGGAGAGCAGTACTTC CASSLEGSGRRGEQYF
- TRBJ2-7 TRBV6-5 - TGTGCCAGCAGGTATGTGGACGGATCCTACGAGCAGTACTTC CASRYVDGSYEQYF
- TRBJ1-1 TRBV5-1 - TGCGCCAGCAGCTCCGGTGACCCGTCTGAAGCTTTCTTT CASSSGDPSEAFF
- TRBJ2-1 TRBV20-1 - TGCAGTGTCCTTATACGGGCGAGCTCCTACAATGAGCAGTTCTTC CSVLIRASSYNEQFF
many TRBJ2-1 TRBV5-1 - TGCGCCAGCAGCTTGGATGCCTGGTCCTACAATGAGCAGTTCTTC CASSLDAWSYNEQFF
few TRBJ2-3 TRBV7-2 TRBD2 TGTGCCAGCAGTGGGACTAGCGGGGCCCCAACGCAGTATTTT CASSGTSGAPTQYF
- TRBJ1-4 TRBV29-1 TRBD1 TGCAGCGTTCTAGGGACAGGGGCTGAAAAACTGTTTTTT CSVLGTGAEKLFF
few TRBJ2-7 TRBV4-3 - TGCGCCAGCAGCCAAATGACCGTATCGACCTACGAGCAGTACTTC CASSQMTVSTYEQYF
- TRBJ2-3 TRBV7-3 - TGTGCCAGCAGCTTAAGGGCGATATCAGATACGCAGTATTTT CASSLRAISDTQYF
- TRBJ1-6 TRBV5-1 - TGCGCCAGCAGGTCCGACAGATCCCGGAATTCACCCCTCCACTTT CASRSDRSRNSPLHF
many TRBJ2-1 TRBV11-2 TRBD2 TGTGCCAGCAGCCCCTGGACTAGCGAGTACAATGAGCAGTTCTTC CASSPWTSEYNEQFF
- TRBJ2-1 TRBV20-1 - TGCAGTGCTAGTAGGCGAGGGAATGAGCAGTTCTTC CSASRRGNEQFF
- TRBJ2-7 TRBV20-1 TRBD1 TGCAGTGCTAGACAGGGGGCCGGAGAGCAGTACTTC CSARQGAGEQYF
few TRBJ2-3 TRBV5-1 - TGCGCCAGCAGCAACAGGGTCCCCACAGATACGCAGTATTTT CASSNRVPTDTQYF
- TRBJ2-3 TRBV5-1 - TGCGCCAGCAGCTTGGACCCAAACACAGATACGCAGTATTTT CASSLDPNTDTQYF
few TRBJ2-7 TRBV6-5 - TGTGCCAGCAGTTTTCCTGATCGGGACAACTCCTACGAGCAGTACTTC CASSFPDRDNSYEQYF
- TRBJ1-1 TRBV19 - TGTGCCAGTAGCTCGTTCTTAGGGACACTCAACACTGAAGCTTTCTTT CASSSFLGTLNTEAFF
few TRBJ2-7 TRBV5-1 - TGCGCCAGCAGCTTGGCACAGGGCCACGAGCAGTACTTC CASSLAQGHEQYF
- TRBJ2-1 TRBV5-1 TRBD2 TGCGCCAGCAGCTTGGGGGTTAGCGGGGTAGCCTACAATGAGCAGTTCTTC CASSLGVSGVAYNEQFF
- TRBJ2-7 TRBV20-1 TRBD2 TGCAGTGCTAGGCAGGGACTAGCGTCCTACGAGCAGTACTTC CSARQGLASYEQYF
- TRBJ1-1 TRBV25-1 - TGTGCCAGCAGCAGATCGGGACAGAACACTGAAGCTTTCTTT CASSRSGQNTEAFF
- TRBJ1-4 TRBV18 - TGTGCCAGTCGCGGGGACCTGAATGAAAAACTGTTTTTT CASRGDLNEKLFF
many TRBJ2-1 TRBV3-1 TRBD2 TGTGCCAGCAGCCCGACACTAGGACTAGCGGGAGGATATCACAATGAGCAGTTCTTC CASSPTLGLAGGYHNEQFF